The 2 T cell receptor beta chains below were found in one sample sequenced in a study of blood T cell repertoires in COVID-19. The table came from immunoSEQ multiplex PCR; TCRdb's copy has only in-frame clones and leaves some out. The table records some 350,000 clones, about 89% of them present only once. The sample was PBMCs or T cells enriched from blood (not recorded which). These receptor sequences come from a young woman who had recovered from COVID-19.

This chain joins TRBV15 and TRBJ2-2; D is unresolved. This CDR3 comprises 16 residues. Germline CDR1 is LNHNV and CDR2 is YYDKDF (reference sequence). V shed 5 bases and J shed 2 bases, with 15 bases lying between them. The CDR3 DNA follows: TGTGCCACCAGCGCACGACTGAGATTTAACACCGGGGAGCTGTTTTTT. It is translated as CATSARLRFNTGELFF.

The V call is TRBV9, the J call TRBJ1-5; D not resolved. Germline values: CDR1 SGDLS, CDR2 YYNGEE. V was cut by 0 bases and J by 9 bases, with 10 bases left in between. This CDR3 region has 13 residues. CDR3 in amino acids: CASSVGHGGPQHF. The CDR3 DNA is TGTGCCAGCAGCGTAGGGCACGGAGGGCCCCAGCATTTT.